This T cell receptor (beta chain) was captured by sequencing in a study of blood T cell repertoires in COVID-19. After removal of 1 base from V and 2 bases from J, the junction contained 6 bases not matched to a gene. CDR1 is MGHDK and CDR2 is SYGVNS in the germline V gene. The CDR3 runs to 16 residues. Profiling relied on immunoSEQ multiplex PCR, and the TCRdb table lists in-frame clones only, not all of them. The sample consists of about 480,000 clones, roughly nine tenths of them appearing once. Sequencing was performed on PBMCs or T cells enriched from blood (not recorded which). The chain joins TRBV25-1 to TRBJ1-2, with 8 bases matching TRBD1. The clonotype was recovered from a woman aged 60-75 years who had recovered from COVID-19. The CDR3 DNA is TGTGCCAGCAGTGAATTGGGCAGGGGGCAGAACTATGGCTACACCTTC. It codes for CASSELGRGQNYGYTF.